The 24 T cell receptor beta chains presented below share a single source sample, sequenced in a study of glioma-infiltrating T cells after dendritic cell vaccination. This table comes from immunoSEQ multiplex PCR, and its TCRdb copy is limited to in-frame clones, with some not included. The data contain more than 95,000 clones, 75% to 85% of them singletons. The sample consisted of blood, taken before dendritic cell vaccination. The receptors were sampled from a human donor with glioblastoma.

The chain links TRBV4-1 to TRBJ1-3, with D hard to call. The CDR3 consists of 17 residues. Per the germline V gene, CDR1 is MGHRA and CDR2 is YSYEKL. Trimming took off 2 bases at V and 2 bases at J, with 16 bases between the two ends. The CDR3 sequence is CASSQTNPQVTGNTIYF. The CDR3 DNA is TGCGCCAGCAGCCAAACGAACCCCCAGGTGACTGGAAACACCATATATTTT.

The sample holds many counts of this clone. The chain employs TRBV5-4 and TRBJ1-6; TRBD1 matches 8 bases. This CDR3 is 15 amino acids long. The V gene end was trimmed by 4 bases and the J gene end by 7 bases; junction bases not matched to a gene: 7. Germline CDR1 is SGHNT and CDR2 is YYREEE (reference sequence). CDR3 nucleotide sequence: TGTGCCAGCAGCCGCCAGACAGGGGAAAATTCACCCCTCCACTTT. Its protein is CASSRQTGENSPLHF. Full variable domain (missing parts from reference TRBV5-4 and TRBJ1-6): ETGVTQSPTHLIKTRGQQVTLRCSSQSGHNTVSWYQQALGQGPQFIFQYYREEENGRGNFPPRFSGLQFPNYSSELNVNALELDDSALYLCASSRQTGENSPLHFGNGTRLTVT.

This chain connects TRBV5-8 to TRBJ2-7; D may be TRBD2 (6 bases). The CDR3 has 17 amino acids. The germline V and J ends were trimmed by 0 bases and 0 bases, with 16 bases remaining between them. Germline assignment: CDR1 SGHTS and CDR2 YDEGEE. The CDR3 here is CASSLGGTFYSSYEQYF. The CDR3 nucleotides read TGTGCCAGCAGCTTGGGTGGGACTTTCTATAGCTCCTACGAGCAGTACTTC.

The J gene is TRBJ2-5, the V gene TRBV6-1; 13 bases line up with TRBD2. Trimming took 7 bases from V and 3 from J; bases not matched to a gene: 5. The CDR3 contains 15 residues. In germline, CDR1 is MNHNS, CDR2 SASEGT. The CDR3 DNA is TGTGCCAGCACCCACGGACTAGCGGGGGAAGAGACCCAGTACTTC. This sequence encodes CASTHGLAGEETQYF.

The V and J genes are TRBV30 and TRBJ1-1; tentative D call: TRBD1 (5 bases). This CDR3 has 13 amino acids. Germline V gives CDR1 GTSNPN, CDR2 SVGIG (reference sequence). Trimming cost V 2 bases and J 3 bases, with 10 bases left between them. The CDR3 region is CAWSIGGDTEAFF. The CDR3 DNA reads TGTGCCTGGAGTATTGGGGGGGACACTGAAGCTTTCTTT.

The J gene is TRBJ2-2, the V gene TRBV4-1; D not certain. The CDR3 extends over 14 amino acids. The V and J ends lost 3 bases and 5 bases respectively, with 10 bases between them. CDR1 is MGHRA, CDR2 YSYEKL, per germline. The CDR3 loop is CASSHIHRTGELFF. CDR3 bases: TGCGCCAGCAGCCATATACACAGAACCGGGGAGCTGTTTTTT.

This chain links TRBV5-5 with TRBJ1-1; 10 bases align to TRBD1. V shed 4 bases, J shed 3 bases, and the junction held 3 bases outside the gene matches. CDR1 is SGHKS and CDR2 is YYEKEE in the germline V gene (reference sequence). The CDR3 is 14 amino acids. This chain's CDR3 is CASSLDRGDTEAFF. DNA for the CDR3: TGTGCCAGCAGCCTGGACAGGGGGGACACTGAAGCTTTCTTT.

V usage is TRBV5-1 and J usage is TRBJ2-7; TRBD1 matches 9 bases. The CDR3 has 15 amino acids. Germline V gene data show CDR1 as SGHRS and CDR2 as YFSETQ. With 5 bases clipped from V and 2 bases from J, the junction kept 8 bases outside the gene matches. The CDR3 DNA reads TGCGCCAGCAGAGGGGACAGGGAAGGGGCCTACGAGCAGTACTTC. Its protein is CASRGDREGAYEQYF. Combining the CDR3 with reference TRBV5-1 and TRBJ2-7 gives the whole variable domain KAGVTQTPRYLIKTRGQQVTLSCSPISGHRSVSWYQQTPGQGLQFLFEYFSETQRNKGNFPGRFSGRQFSNSRSEMNVSTLELGDSALYLCASRGDREGAYEQYFGPGTRLTVT.

This chain joins TRBV6-5 and TRBJ2-7; maybe TRBD1 (6 bases). The CDR3 sequence is 13 residues long. Trimming took off 6 bases at V and 3 bases at J, with 12 bases between the two ends. Looked up from germline, CDR1 is MNHEY and CDR2 is SVGAGI. The CDR3 region has the DNA TGTGCCAGCAGACAGGGACACCTCTACGAGCAGTACTTC. It yields the protein CASRQGHLYEQYF.

This chain links TRBV12-5 with TRBJ1-3; D gene ambiguous. Germline CDR1 LGHNT, CDR2 FRNRAP. CDR3 length: 17 residues. With 0 bases removed from V and 4 bases from J, the gap between germline ends came to 16 bases. The CDR3: CASGLVGRRIGGNTIYF. In nucleotides, the CDR3 is TGTGCTAGTGGTTTGGTGGGGAGGAGAATAGGAGGAAACACCATATATTTT.

The genes are TRBV6-5 and TRBJ1-1; no clear D. In germline, CDR1 is MNHEY, CDR2 SVGAGI. V lost 5 bases to trimming and J lost 5 bases, with 6 bases between them. The length of the CDR3 is 11 residues. CDR3 region: CASSGSTEAFF. For the CDR3, the DNA is TGTGCCAGCAGTGGCAGTACTGAAGCTTTCTTT.

This chain links TRBV2 with TRBJ2-7, with a tentative D call TRBD1 (5 bases). This CDR3 has 13 residues. Germline CDR1 reads SNHLY; CDR2 reads FYNNEI. With 7 bases removed from V and 2 bases from J, the gap between germline ends came to 12 bases. The CDR3 reads CASKQDPTYEQYF. Written as DNA, the CDR3 is TGTGCCAGCAAACAGGACCCAACCTACGAGCAGTACTTC.

There are a few counts of this clone. The chain recombines TRBV7-8 with TRBJ2-7, with TRBD1 identical over 8 bases. From germline, CDR1 is SGHVS and CDR2 FQNEAQ. CDR3 length equals 14 residues. V shed 7 bases and J 5 bases; nucleotides not matched to a gene: 10. The CDR3 region is CASTPGQGGNEQYF. The CDR3 nucleotides are TGTGCCAGCACCCCCGGACAGGGCGGAAACGAGCAGTACTTC.

The chain carries TRBV6-1 and TRBJ1-2, with D perhaps matching TRBD1 (5 bases). V was shortened by 10 bases and J by 1 base, with 16 bases between the two germline ends. Germline V CDR1 and CDR2: MNHNS, SASEGT. The CDR3 length is 14 residues. The CDR3 bases are TGTGCCACTGGGGCTCAGAGTAATAACTATGGCTACACCTTC. It specifies CATGAQSNNYGYTF.

This chain connects TRBV19 to TRBJ2-1, with TRBD2 matching over 10 bases. This CDR3 contains 16 residues. After removal of 4 bases from V and 3 bases from J, the junction contained 6 bases not matched to a gene. Germline V CDR1 and CDR2: LNHDA, SQIVND (reference sequence). The CDR3 loop reads CASSTPASGSYNEQFF. The CDR3 region has the DNA TGTGCCAGTAGTACCCCGGCTAGCGGGAGCTACAATGAGCAGTTCTTC.

The chain couples TRBV30 to TRBJ2-5, with TRBD2 matching 13 bases. Germline V gives CDR1 GTSNPN, CDR2 SVGIG (reference sequence). CDR3 length equals 19 residues. The V segment lost 3 bases and the J segment 2 bases; nucleotides outside the gene matches: 15. CDR3 nucleotides: TGTGCCTGGAGGCTACTAGCGGGGGGGGCCGGACGGGGACAAGAGACCCAGTACTTC. It specifies CAWRLLAGGAGRGQETQYF.

The rearrangement joins TRBV5-6 to TRBJ2-7; 8 nucleotides align to TRBD1. V trimming: 2 bases; J trimming: 6 bases; junction bases outside the gene matches: 10. The CDR3 contains 15 residues. Germline V lookup: CDR1 SGHDT, CDR2 YYEEEE. As DNA, the CDR3 is TGTGCCAGCAGCTTTCATCAGGACAGGGCCCGCGAGCAGTACTTC. Encoded protein: CASSFHQDRAREQYF.

In its sample, this clone was seen a few times. The CDR3 loop is CASKMTTSTDTQYF. CDR3 bases: TGCGCCAGCAAAATGACAACTAGCACAGATACGCAGTATTTT. The genes are TRBV5-1 and TRBJ2-3; no reliable D call. The CDR3 extends over 14 amino acids. V gave up 6 bases and J gave up 0 bases, with 11 bases separating them. CDR1 and CDR2 from the germline V gene are SGHRS and YFSETQ.

V and J are TRBV7-9 and TRBJ1-6; 9 bases match TRBD1. With 5 bases clipped from V and 9 bases from J, the junction kept 5 bases outside the gene matches. Germline V gene data show CDR1 as SEHNR and CDR2 as FQNEAQ (reference sequence). CDR3 size: 14 residues. The CDR3 here is CASSLDRGGSPLHF. The CDR3 region has the DNA TGTGCCAGCAGCCTGGACAGGGGCGGTTCACCCCTCCACTTT.

The J gene is TRBJ1-1, the V gene TRBV12-5; D gene unclear. Trimming stripped 7 bases from V and 3 bases from J, with 9 bases between. CDR1 LGHNT and CDR2 FRNRAP come from the germline V gene. The CDR3 runs to 12 residues. The CDR3 protein is CASDGVYTEAFF. The CDR3 bases are TGTGCTAGTGACGGAGTATACACTGAAGCTTTCTTT.

This sequence joins TRBV4-1 and TRBJ2-6; D perhaps matches TRBD1 (7 bases). Germline V lookup: CDR1 MGHRA, CDR2 YSYEKL. This CDR3 has 19 residues. Trimming stripped 2 bases from V and 3 bases from J, with 20 bases between. The CDR3 coding sequence is TGCGCCAGCAGCCAACACGGCGGCAGGGGGGTAGGTGGGGCCAACGTCCTGACTTTC. Translation: CASSQHGGRGVGGANVLTF.

The gene calls are TRBV15 and TRBJ1-4; D is uncertain. Looked up from germline, CDR1 is LNHNV and CDR2 is YYDKDF (reference sequence). The V and J ends lost 0 bases and 4 bases respectively, with 9 bases between them. The CDR3 loop spans 15 amino acids. The CDR3 nucleotides read TGTGCCACCAGCAGAGATAGACACCTTAATGAAAAACTGTTTTTT. Its protein product is CATSRDRHLNEKLFF.

The gene calls are TRBV4-3 and TRBJ2-7; D unresolved. V dropped 1 base and J dropped 3 bases, with 7 bases sitting between them. CDR3 length: 13 residues. Germline-derived CDR1 and CDR2 are LGHNA and YSLEER. The CDR3 spells CASSQATRYEQYF. CDR3 sequence (DNA): TGCGCCAGCAGCCAAGCAACTCGCTACGAGCAGTACTTC.

The chain recombines TRBV5-1 with TRBJ2-3; D is uncertain. The CDR3 runs to 14 residues. Germline-derived CDR1 and CDR2 are SGHRS and YFSETQ. Trimming pared 1 base from V and 1 base from J, leaving 7 bases between. The CDR3 protein is CASSLSMGTDTQYF. Written as DNA, the CDR3 is TGCGCCAGCAGCTTGTCTATGGGCACAGATACGCAGTATTTT.